This paragraph reports one TCR beta chain. This specimen belongs to a study of T cell changes during pregnancy in multiple sclerosis. Data came from immunoSEQ multiplex PCR; TCRdb stores just in-frame clones and leaves some out. The sample lists fewer than 70,000 clones; nearly 90% were seen once. V lost 0 bases, J lost 4 bases, and 9 bases lay in between. This CDR3 has 14 amino acids. Per germline, CDR1 MGHRA and CDR2 YSYEKL. The TCR was taken from a female donor with multiple sclerosis, enrolled in a pregnancy study. The material sequenced was peripheral blood, taken in the first trimester of pregnancy. The chain employs TRBV4-1 and TRBJ1-1; D call uncertain. The CDR3 here is CASSQDPAGTEAFF. The CDR3 nucleotides are TGCGCCAGCAGCCAAGATCCGGCAGGCACTGAAGCTTTCTTT.